This TCR beta chain was observed in a study of blood T cell repertoires in COVID-19. Background on the study: From the United States, Italy and Spain came samples of acute and convalescent COVID-19. T cells, B-cell-depleted T cells, or PBMCs provided the cDNA or gDNA that served as material.

Authors' processing steps: Amplification of reference gene primers was used by the study to estimate nucleated cell counts. Only in-frame clones appear in the TCRdb table, and some are missing; sequencing was by immunoSEQ multiplex PCR. V, J and clone size are taken as reported in that table, and D and trimming were inferred from the DNA itself. The repertoire holds 60,000 to 75,000 clones, with about three quarters as singletons. CDR3 length: 16 amino acids. Deletions cut 1 base from V and 2 bases from J, with 12 bases between. Germline V gives CDR1 SGHRS, CDR2 YFSETQ. The material sequenced was peripheral blood. The chain carries TRBV5-1 and TRBJ2-2, with D possibly TRBD2 on 6 matching bases. The clonotype comes from a woman aged 80 or over with acute or convalescent COVID-19. CDR3 loop: CASSLTSRINTGELFF. CDR3 coding DNA: TGCGCCAGCAGCTTGACTAGCAGAATAAACACCGGGGAGCTGTTTTTT.